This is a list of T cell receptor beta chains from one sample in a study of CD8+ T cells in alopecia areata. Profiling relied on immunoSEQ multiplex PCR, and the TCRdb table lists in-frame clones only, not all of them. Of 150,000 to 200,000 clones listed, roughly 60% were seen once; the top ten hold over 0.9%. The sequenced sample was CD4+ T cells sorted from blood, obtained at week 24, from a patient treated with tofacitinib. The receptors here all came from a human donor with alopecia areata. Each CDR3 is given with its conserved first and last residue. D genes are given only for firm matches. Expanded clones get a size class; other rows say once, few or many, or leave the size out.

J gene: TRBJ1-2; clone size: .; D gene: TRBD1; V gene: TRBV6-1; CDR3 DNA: TGTGCCAGCAGTGAAGGGTGGGGACAGGGTTCCTATGGCTACACCTTC; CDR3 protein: CASSEGWGQGSYGYTF
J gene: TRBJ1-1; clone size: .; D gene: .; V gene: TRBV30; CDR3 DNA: TGTGCCTGGACCAGGATAATGAACACTGAAGCTTTCTTT; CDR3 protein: CAWTRIMNTEAFF
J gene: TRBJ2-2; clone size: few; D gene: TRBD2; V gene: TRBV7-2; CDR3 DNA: TGTGCCAGCAGCCTTAGCGGGGGGGCCTTCACCGGGGAGCTGTTTTTT; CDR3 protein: CASSLSGGAFTGELFF
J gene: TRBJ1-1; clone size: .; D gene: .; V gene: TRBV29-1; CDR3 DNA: TGCAGCGTTGAAAGTAAATTGATCCCTGAAGCTTTCTTT; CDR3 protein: CSVESKLIPEAFF
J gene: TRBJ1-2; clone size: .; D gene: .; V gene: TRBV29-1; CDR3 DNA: TGCAGCGCCCTTTTGGATGGCTACACCTTC; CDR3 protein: CSALLDGYTF
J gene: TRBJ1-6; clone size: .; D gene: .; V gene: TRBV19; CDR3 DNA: TGTGCCAGTAGTTCCTTTGGGAACCCGAATGGTTCACCCCTCCACTTT; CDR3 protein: CASSSFGNPNGSPLHF
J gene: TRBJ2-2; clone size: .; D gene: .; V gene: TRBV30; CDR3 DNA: TGTGCCTGGAGCGCTCCAGGGACCACGGTAGGGGAGCTGTTTTTT; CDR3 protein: CAWSAPGTTVGELFF
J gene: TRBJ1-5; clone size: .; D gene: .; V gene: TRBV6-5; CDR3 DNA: TGTGCCAGCAGTTACTCAGAGAATCAGCCCCAGCATTTT; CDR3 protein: CASSYSENQPQHF
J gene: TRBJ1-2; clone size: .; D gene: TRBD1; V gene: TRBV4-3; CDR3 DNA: TGCGCCAGCAGCCCTGGACAGGAGAGAAACTATGGCTACACCTTC; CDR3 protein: CASSPGQERNYGYTF
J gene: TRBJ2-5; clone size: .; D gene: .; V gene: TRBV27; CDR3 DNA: TGTGCCAGCAGAAGTCTAGCGTTTGAGACCCAGTACTTC; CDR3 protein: CASRSLAFETQYF
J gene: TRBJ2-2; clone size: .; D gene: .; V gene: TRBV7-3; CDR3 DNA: TGTGCCAGCAGCAGGGAAATGAACACCGGGGAGCTGTTTTTT; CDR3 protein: CASSREMNTGELFF
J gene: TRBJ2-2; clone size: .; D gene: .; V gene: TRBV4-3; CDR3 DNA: TGCGCCAGCAGCCGGGCCGGAGCCGGGGAGCTGTTTTTT; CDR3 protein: CASSRAGAGELFF
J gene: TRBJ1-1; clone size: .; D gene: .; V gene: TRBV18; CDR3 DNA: TGTGCCAGCTCACCTGGTGACGGATTGAACACTGAAGCTTTCTTT; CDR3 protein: CASSPGDGLNTEAFF
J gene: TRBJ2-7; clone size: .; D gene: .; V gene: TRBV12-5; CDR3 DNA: TGTGCTAGCTTACTGGCCTACGAGCAGTACTTC; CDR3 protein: CASLLAYEQYF
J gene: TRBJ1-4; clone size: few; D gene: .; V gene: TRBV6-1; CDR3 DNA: TGTGCCAGCAGTGAACTGACCCCCCCGGCCACAAAATTT; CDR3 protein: CASSELTPPATKF
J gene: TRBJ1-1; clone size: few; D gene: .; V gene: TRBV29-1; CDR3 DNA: TGCAGCGTCACTATGAACACTGAAGCTTTCTTT; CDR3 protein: CSVTMNTEAFF
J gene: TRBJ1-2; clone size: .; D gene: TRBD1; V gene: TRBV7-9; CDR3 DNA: TGTGCCAGCAGCCCCAGCCAGGGGGGCTATGGCTACACCTTC; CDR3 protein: CASSPSQGGYGYTF
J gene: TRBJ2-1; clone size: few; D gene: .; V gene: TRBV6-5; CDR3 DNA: TGTGCCAGCGGGCGCGGGGTACGGGAGCAGTTCTTC; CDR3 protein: CASGRGVREQFF
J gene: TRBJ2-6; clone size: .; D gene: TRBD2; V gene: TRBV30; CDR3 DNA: TGTGCCTGGAGTGTAGGGACTAGCGGGTTGGTCCTGACTTTC; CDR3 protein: CAWSVGTSGLVLTF
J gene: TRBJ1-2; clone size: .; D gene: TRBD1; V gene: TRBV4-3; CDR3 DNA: TGCGCCAGCAGCCAAAGGGACAGCGTCGGGTATGGCTACACCTTC; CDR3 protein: CASSQRDSVGYGYTF
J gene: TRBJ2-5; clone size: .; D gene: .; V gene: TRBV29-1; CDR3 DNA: TGCAGCGTGAGGGGAGGAGAGACCCAGTACTTC; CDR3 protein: CSVRGGETQYF
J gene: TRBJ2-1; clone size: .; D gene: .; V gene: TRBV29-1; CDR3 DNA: TGCAGCTTACGGACAGATCTCTCCTACAATGAGCAGTTCTTC; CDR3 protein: CSLRTDLSYNEQFF
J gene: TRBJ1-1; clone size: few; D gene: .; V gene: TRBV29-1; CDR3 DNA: TGCAGCGTTCGAAACACTGAAGCTTTCTTT; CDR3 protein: CSVRNTEAFF
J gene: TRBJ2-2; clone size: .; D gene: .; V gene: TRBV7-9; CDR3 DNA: TGTGCCAGCAGCCTAATCGGGGAGCTGTTTTTT; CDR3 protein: CASSLIGELFF
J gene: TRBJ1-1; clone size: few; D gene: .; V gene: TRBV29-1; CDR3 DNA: TGCAGCGTTGAAACGCGAATGAACACTGAAGCTTTCTTT; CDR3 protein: CSVETRMNTEAFF
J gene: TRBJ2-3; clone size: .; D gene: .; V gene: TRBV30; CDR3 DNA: TGTGCCTGGAGTGTACTTCGGCGGAGCACAGATACGCAGTATTTT; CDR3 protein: CAWSVLRRSTDTQYF
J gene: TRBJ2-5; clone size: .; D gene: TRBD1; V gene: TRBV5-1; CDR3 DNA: TGCGCCAGCAGTGAGGGGGCACCAGAGACCCAGTACTTC; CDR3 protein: CASSEGAPETQYF
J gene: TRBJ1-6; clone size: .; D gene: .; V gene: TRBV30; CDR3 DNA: TGTGCCTGGACGTCCGGGACACCTAATTCACCCCTCCACTTT; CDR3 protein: CAWTSGTPNSPLHF
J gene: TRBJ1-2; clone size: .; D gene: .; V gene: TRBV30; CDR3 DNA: TGTGCCTGGGTCCACTCGCAGGGCTATGGCTACACCTTC; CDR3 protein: CAWVHSQGYGYTF
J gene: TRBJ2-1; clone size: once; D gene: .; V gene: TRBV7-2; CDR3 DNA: TGTGCCAGCCAAAAAACAGGGACCAATGAGCAGTTCTTC; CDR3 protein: CASQKTGTNEQFF
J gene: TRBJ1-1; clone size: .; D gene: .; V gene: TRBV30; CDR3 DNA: TGTGCCTGGAATGCGGTAACTGAAGCTTTCTTT; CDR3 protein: CAWNAVTEAFF
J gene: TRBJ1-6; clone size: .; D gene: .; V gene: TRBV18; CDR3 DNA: TGTGCCAGCAGCCCGGGACAAGAAGGTTCACCCCTCCACTTT; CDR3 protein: CASSPGQEGSPLHF
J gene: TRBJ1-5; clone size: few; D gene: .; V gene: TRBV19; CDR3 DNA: TGTGCCAGTAAAATGGGGGTGACTCAAAATCAGCCCCAGCATTTT; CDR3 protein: CASKMGVTQNQPQHF
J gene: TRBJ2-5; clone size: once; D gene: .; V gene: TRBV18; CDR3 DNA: TGTGCCAGCACCTACAGGGCGGGTCTACAAGAGACCCAGTACTTC; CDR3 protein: CASTYRAGLQETQYF
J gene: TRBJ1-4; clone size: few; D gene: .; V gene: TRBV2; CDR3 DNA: TGTGCCAGCCTAGGGGGGAATGAAAAACTGTTTTTT; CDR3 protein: CASLGGNEKLFF
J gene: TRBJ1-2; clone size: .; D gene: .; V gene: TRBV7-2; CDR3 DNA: TGTGCCAGCAGCTCCTCCGACAGGCCCGTCGGCTATGGCTACACCTTC; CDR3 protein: CASSSSDRPVGYGYTF
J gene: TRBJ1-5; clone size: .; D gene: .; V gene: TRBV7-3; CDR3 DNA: TGTGCCAGCAGCTTAGGGGCGAATCAGCCCCAGCATTTT; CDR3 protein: CASSLGANQPQHF